The 21 T cell receptor beta chains listed next were all sequenced from one sample in a study of T cells in Graves' hyperthyroidism and ophthalmopathy. Amplified regions were TCR beta CDR3 sequences from RNA transcripts. A first-round RT-PCR of the TCR CDR3 used the HTBI primer set. Each CDR3 protein gets one entry after TCRdb re-called the multiplex PCR reads with MiXCR. This sample carries 470,000 or so distinct CDR3 sequences, roughly 20% of them seen once, and the ten largest clones take 26%. Source material: blood. Receptors were obtained from a man aged 18-30 years with Graves' hyperthyroidism.

At least ten counts were recorded for this clonotype. The chain couples TRBV7-9 to TRBJ1-5; D call uncertain. Trimming cost V 1 base and J 8 bases, with 9 bases left between them. CDR3 length equals 13 residues. Germline V gives CDR1 SEHNR, CDR2 FQNEAQ (reference sequence). CDR3 amino acids: CASSLDGVEPQHF. In nucleotides, the CDR3 is TGTGCCAGCAGCTTAGATGGGGTAGAGCCCCAGCATTTT.

In its sample, this clonotype was seen many times. The chain joins TRBV6-5 to TRBJ2-5; 8 bases are a match to TRBD1. After removal of 0 bases from V and 6 bases from J, the junction contained 9 bases not matched to a gene. CDR3 length equals 16 residues. The V gene's germline CDR1 is MNHEY and CDR2 SVGAGI. CDR3 protein: CASSYSSPTGVKTQYF. The CDR3 nucleotides read TGTGCCAGCAGTTACTCGAGCCCGACAGGGGTAAAGACCCAGTACTTC.

The gene calls are TRBV6-1 and TRBJ2-4; 8 bases are a match to TRBD1. Germline CDR1 reads MNHNS; CDR2 reads SASEGT. After removal of 6 bases from V and 8 bases from J, the junction contained 6 bases not matched to a gene. The CDR3 has 13 residues. This chain's CDR3 is CASRPTGVDIQYF. CDR3 coding DNA: TGTGCCAGCAGGCCGACAGGGGTCGACATTCAGTACTTC.

This clonotype occurred many times. The V call is TRBV5-1, the J call TRBJ1-2; D unclear. V was cut by 4 bases and J by 4 bases, with 8 bases left in between. This CDR3 spans 12 amino acids. Germline CDR1 SGHRS, CDR2 YFSETQ. In nucleotides, the CDR3 is TGCGCCAGCAGCGTCGACACCTATGGCTACACCTTC. This encodes CASSVDTYGYTF.

This clonotype was counted only a few times. Mismatch with germline at one junction end may stem from a read error. CDR3 protein: CATGNSGETQYF. CDR3 sequence (DNA): TGTGCCACAGGGAATAGCGGGGAGACCCAGTACTTC. The chain links TRBV10-2 to TRBJ2-5; D perhaps matches TRBD2 (7 bases). The CDR3 is 12 amino acids. Looked up from germline, CDR1 is WSHSY and CDR2 is SAAADI.

This clonotype was recorded many times. J is TRBJ2-7 and V is TRBV28, with D unclear. This CDR3 is built from 12 residues. CDR1 and CDR2 (germline): MDHEN, SYDVKM. V lost 2 bases and J 3 bases, leaving 5 bases between the germline ends. The DNA for the CDR3 is TGTGCCAGCAGTTTACGGGTCTACGAGCAGTACTTC. Translating it yields CASSLRVYEQYF.

The chain couples TRBV7-2 to TRBJ1-2; no firm D call. CDR3 length: 12 residues. V was cut by 5 bases and J by 5 bases, with 9 bases left in between. The germline gives CDR1 SGHTA, CDR2 FQGNSA. The CDR3: CASSLRRYGYTF. The CDR3, as DNA: TGTGCCAGCAGCCTCAGAAGGTATGGCTACACCTTC.

This clonotype was counted ten times or more. The CDR3 here is CASSGMDRVKYEQYF. Here the CDR3 DNA reads TGTGCCAGCAGTGGGATGGACAGGGTAAAATACGAGCAGTACTTC. The rearrangement joins TRBV25-1 to TRBJ2-7; TRBD1 matches at 8 bases. This CDR3 comprises 15 residues. The junction had 9 bases not matched to a gene; V was cut back by 4 bases and J by 4 bases. The germline gives CDR1 MGHDK, CDR2 SYGVNS.

Ten or more counts support this clonotype. V usage is TRBV6-2 or TRBV6-3 and J usage is TRBJ2-5; tentative D call: TRBD1 (6 bases). The CDR3 totals 15 residues. V was shortened by 2 bases and J by 5 bases, with 15 bases between the two germline ends. CDR1 is MNHEY, CDR2 SVGEGT, per germline. CDR3 DNA sequence: TGTGCCAGCAGTTACCTCGGGGCAGGGGAGGAGACCCAGTACTTC. Its translation: CASSYLGAGEETQYF.

This clonotype was seen ten or more times. The V call is TRBV5-1, the J call TRBJ1-6, with D tentatively TRBD1 (6 bases). V lost 5 bases and J lost 5, with 11 bases in between. This CDR3 contains 14 residues. Germline lookup yields CDR1 SGHRS and CDR2 YFSETQ. In DNA form, the CDR3 reads TGCGCCAGCAGAAGAGGGGACAATAATTCACCCCTCCACTTT. This gives the protein CASRRGDNNSPLHF.

This clonotype was observed many times. The gene calls are TRBV6-5 and TRBJ2-7; 7 bases are a match to TRBD2. J was trimmed by 0 bases and V by 10 bases; bases with no gene match: 9. Germline CDR1 is MNHEY and CDR2 is SVGAGI. CDR3 length equals 14 residues. The CDR3 bases are TGTGCCACCAGAAGCCGGGACTACTCCTACGAGCAGTACTTC. Protein: CATRSRDYSYEQYF.

The chain employs TRBV12-3 or TRBV12-4 and TRBJ2-5; D is possibly TRBD1 (6 bases). The V gene lost 6 bases and the J gene lost 2 bases, with 19 bases spanning the gap. CDR3 size: 16 residues. In nucleotides, the CDR3 is TGTGCCAGCAGCTCAGAACTGGACAGACCACAAGAGACCCAGTACTTC. This encodes CASSSELDRPQETQYF.

This clonotype was seen repeatedly, ten times or more. This rearrangement joins TRBV6-1 to TRBJ2-5, with 7 bases matching TRBD2. The CDR3 totals 13 residues. Germline CDR1 MNHNS, CDR2 SASEGT. The J segment lost 5 bases and the V segment lost 4 bases, leaving 4 bases of the junction unmatched. The CDR3 sequence: CASSGGGGETQYF. The CDR3 DNA is TGTGCCAGCAGTGGTGGGGGGGGGGAGACCCAGTACTTC.

This clonotype was recorded a few times. The chain joins TRBV28 to TRBJ2-7; weak D call: TRBD2 (5 bases). V dropped 3 bases and J dropped 1 base, with 13 bases sitting between them. There are 15 residues in the CDR3. Germline V lookup: CDR1 MDHEN, CDR2 SYDVKM. The CDR3 nucleotides read TGTGCCAGCAGTTTTGGTGGGAGTCGGTCCTACGAGCAGTACTTC. Its protein product is CASSFGGSRSYEQYF.

The chain couples TRBV18 to TRBJ1-3, with D hard to call. V lost 0 bases and J 5 bases, leaving 5 bases between the germline ends. In germline, CDR1 is KGHSH, CDR2 LQKENI. The CDR3 length is 13 residues. CDR3 nucleotide sequence: TGTGCCAGCTCACCACCGGTACGAAACACCATATATTTT. It yields the protein CASSPPVRNTIYF.

This clonotype was seen ten or more times. The chain recombines TRBV20-1 with TRBJ2-5, with D tentatively TRBD2 (5 bases). Germline V gene data show CDR1 as DFQATT and CDR2 as SNEGSKA (reference sequence). Trimming removed 7 bases from V and 0 bases from J, with 12 bases in between. The CDR3 is 13 residues long. CDR3 residues: CSVGLPYQETQYF. CDR3 sequence (DNA): TGCAGTGTAGGACTCCCGTACCAAGAGACCCAGTACTTC.

The chain has TRBV28 and TRBJ1-2; weak D call: TRBD1 (5 bases). Germline loops: CDR1 MDHEN, CDR2 SYDVKM. The CDR3 runs 15 residues. V lost 0 bases, J lost 7 bases, and 15 bases lay in between. CDR3: CASSLWGREETGYTF. The CDR3 DNA sequence: TGTGCCAGCAGTTTATGGGGCAGGGAGGAGACTGGCTACACCTTC.

There are many counts of this clonotype. V usage is TRBV12-3 or TRBV12-4 and J usage is TRBJ1-1; 7 bases agree with TRBD1. CDR3 length: 15 residues. The V and J ends lost 1 base and 2 bases, in that order; junction bases with no gene match: 4. CDR3 coding DNA: TGTGCCAGCAGTTTAGAGGACAGGCGAAACACTGAAGCTTTCTTT. Translated, it gives CASSLEDRRNTEAFF.

This clonotype was recorded many times. The chain employs TRBV2 and TRBJ2-2, with 9 bases that match TRBD1. This CDR3 contains 15 residues. The V segment lost 2 bases and the J segment 6 bases; nucleotides outside the gene matches: 4. The germline CDR1 and CDR2 sequences are SNHLY and FYNNEI. The CDR3, as DNA: TGTGCCAGCAGTGAAAGGGACAGGGAGGCCGGGGAGCTGTTTTTT. Residues: CASSERDREAGELFF.

This clonotype appeared many times. The J gene is TRBJ1-1, the V gene TRBV12-3 or TRBV12-4, with 7 bases that match TRBD1. V was pared by 6 bases and J by 5 bases, with 9 bases of the junction left unmatched. The CDR3 is made up of 14 amino acids. CDR3 region: CASRSNRGSTEAFF. The DNA for the CDR3 is TGTGCCAGCAGATCAAACAGGGGAAGTACTGAAGCTTTCTTT.

In its sample, this clonotype was seen many times. The chain carries TRBV7-9 and TRBJ1-2; D is perhaps TRBD1 (6 bases). V shed 3 bases and J shed 1 base, with 9 bases lying between them. This CDR3 is 14 amino acids long. Germline CDR1 and CDR2: SEHNR and FQNEAQ (reference sequence). The CDR3 DNA is TGTGCCAGCAGCTTGGGACACAGTAACTATGGCTACACCTTC. It translates to CASSLGHSNYGYTF.